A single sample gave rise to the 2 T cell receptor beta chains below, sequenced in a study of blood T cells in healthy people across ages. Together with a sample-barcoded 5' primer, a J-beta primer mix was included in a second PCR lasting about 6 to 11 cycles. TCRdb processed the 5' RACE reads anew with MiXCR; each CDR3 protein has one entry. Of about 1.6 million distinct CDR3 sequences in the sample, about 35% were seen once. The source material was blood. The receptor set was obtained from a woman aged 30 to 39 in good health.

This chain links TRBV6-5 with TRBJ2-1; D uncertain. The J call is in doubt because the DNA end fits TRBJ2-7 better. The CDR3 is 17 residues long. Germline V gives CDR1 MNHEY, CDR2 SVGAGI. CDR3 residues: CASSYIGLGDITYEQYF. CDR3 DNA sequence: TGTGCCAGCAGTTACATCGGCCTCGGCGACATAACCTACGAGCAGTACTTC.

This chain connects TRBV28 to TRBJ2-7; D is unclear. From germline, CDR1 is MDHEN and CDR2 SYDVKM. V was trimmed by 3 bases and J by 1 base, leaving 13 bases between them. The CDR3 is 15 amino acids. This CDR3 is CASSFLLDGSYEQYF. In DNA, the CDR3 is TGTGCCAGCAGTTTTCTTCTAGACGGGTCCTACGAGCAGTACTTC.